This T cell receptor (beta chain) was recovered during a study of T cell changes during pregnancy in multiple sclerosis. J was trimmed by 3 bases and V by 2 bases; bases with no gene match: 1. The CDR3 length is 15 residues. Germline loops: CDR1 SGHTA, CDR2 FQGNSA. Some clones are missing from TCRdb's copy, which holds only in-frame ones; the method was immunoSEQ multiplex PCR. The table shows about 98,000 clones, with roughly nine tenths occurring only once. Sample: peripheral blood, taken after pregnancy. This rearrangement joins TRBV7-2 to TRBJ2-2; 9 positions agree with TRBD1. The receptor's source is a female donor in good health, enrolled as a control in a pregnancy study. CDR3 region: CASSLNRGHTGELFF. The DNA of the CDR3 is TGTGCCAGCAGCTTAAACAGGGGGCACACCGGGGAGCTGTTTTTT. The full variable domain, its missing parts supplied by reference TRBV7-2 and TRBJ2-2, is GAGVSQSPSNKVTEKGKDVELRCDPISGHTALYWYRQSLGQGLEFLIYFQGNSAPDKSGLPSDRFSAERTGGSVSTLTIQRTQQEDSAVYLCASSLNRGHTGELFFGEGSRLTVL.